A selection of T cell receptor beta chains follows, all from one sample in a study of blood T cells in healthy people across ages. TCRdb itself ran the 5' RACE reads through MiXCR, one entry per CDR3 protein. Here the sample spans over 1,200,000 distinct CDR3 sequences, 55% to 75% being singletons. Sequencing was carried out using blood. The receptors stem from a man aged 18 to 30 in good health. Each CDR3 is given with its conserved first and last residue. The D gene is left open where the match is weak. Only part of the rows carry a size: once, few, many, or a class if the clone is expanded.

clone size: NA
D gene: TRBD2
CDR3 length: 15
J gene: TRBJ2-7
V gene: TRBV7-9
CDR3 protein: CASSHPGRGGYEQYF
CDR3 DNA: TGTGCCAGCAGCCACCCCGGGAGGGGAGGGTACGAGCAGTACTTC

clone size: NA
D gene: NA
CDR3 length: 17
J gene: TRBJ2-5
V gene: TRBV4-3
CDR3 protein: CASGQDIFIEPRETQYF
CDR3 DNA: TGCGCCAGCGGCCAAGATATATTCATCGAACCAAGAGAGACCCAGTACTTC

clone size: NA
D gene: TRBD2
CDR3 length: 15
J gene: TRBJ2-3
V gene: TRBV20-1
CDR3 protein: CSAPGLAANTDTQYF
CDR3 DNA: TGCAGTGCCCCGGGACTAGCGGCCAACACAGATACGCAGTATTTT

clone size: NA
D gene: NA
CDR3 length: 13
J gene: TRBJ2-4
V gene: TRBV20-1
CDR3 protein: CSASRRGLGEQYF
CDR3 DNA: TGCAGTGCTAGTAGGCGGGGCCTAGGAGAGCAGTACTTC

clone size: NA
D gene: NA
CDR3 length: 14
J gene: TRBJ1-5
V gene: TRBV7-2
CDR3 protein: CASSPGIGKQPQHF
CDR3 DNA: TGTGCCAGCAGCCCGGGGATAGGGAAGCAGCCCCAGCATTTT

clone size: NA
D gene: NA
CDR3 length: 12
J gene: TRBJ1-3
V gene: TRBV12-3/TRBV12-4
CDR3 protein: CASSLVGNTIYF
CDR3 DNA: TGTGCCAGCAGTTTAGTCGGAAACACCATATATTTT

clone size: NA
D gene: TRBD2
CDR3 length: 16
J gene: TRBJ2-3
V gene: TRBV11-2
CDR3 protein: CASSLDSRTSDDTQYF
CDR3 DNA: TGTGCCAGCAGCTTAGATAGCCGGACTAGCGACGATACGCAGTATTTT

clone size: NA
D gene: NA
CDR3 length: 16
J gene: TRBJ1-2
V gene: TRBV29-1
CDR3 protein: CSVEDRGGIGLQGYTF
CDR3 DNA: TGCAGCGTTGAAGATCGGGGCGGCATAGGACTTCAAGGCTACACCTTC

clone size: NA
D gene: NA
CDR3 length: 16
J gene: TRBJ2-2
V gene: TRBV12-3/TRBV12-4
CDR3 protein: CASSSTRTGLIGELFF
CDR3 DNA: TGTGCCAGCAGTTCTACGCGAACAGGTCTGATCGGGGAGCTGTTTTTT

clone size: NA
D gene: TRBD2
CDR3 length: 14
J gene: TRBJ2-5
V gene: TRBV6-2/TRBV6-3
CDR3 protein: CASIASGGTETQYF
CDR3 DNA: TGTGCCAGCATAGCCAGCGGGGGTACAGAGACCCAGTACTTC

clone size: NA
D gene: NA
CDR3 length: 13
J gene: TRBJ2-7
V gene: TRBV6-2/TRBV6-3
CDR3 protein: CASAFGGLYEQYF
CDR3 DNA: TGTGCCAGCGCCTTTGGTGGGCTCTACGAGCAGTACTTC

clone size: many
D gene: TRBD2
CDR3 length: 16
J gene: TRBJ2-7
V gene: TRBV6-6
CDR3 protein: CASSYSTSANSYEQYF
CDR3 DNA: TGTGCCAGCAGTTACTCGACTAGCGCGAATTCCTACGAGCAGTACTTC

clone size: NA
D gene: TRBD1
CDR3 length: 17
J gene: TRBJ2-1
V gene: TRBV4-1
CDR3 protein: CASSPGAGQGRDNEQFF
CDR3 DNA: TGTGCCAGCAGCCCAGGGGCGGGACAGGGGCGTGACAATGAGCAGTTCTTC

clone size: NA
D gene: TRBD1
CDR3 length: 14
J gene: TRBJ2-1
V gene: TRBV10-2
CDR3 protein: CATIGQGTYNEQFF
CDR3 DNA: TGCGCCACGATAGGACAGGGGACCTACAATGAGCAGTTCTTC

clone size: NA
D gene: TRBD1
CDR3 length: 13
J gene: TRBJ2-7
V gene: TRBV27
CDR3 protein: CASGTGRGGEQYF
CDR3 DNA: TGTGCCAGCGGGACAGGGAGAGGAGGCGAGCAGTACTTC

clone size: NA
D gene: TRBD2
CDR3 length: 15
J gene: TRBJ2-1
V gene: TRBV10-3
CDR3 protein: CAISETSGVYNEQFF
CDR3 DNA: TGTGCCATCAGTGAAACTAGCGGGGTTTACAATGAGCAGTTCTTC

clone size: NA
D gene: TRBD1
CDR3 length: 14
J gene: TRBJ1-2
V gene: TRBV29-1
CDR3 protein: CSVEVGTGAYGYTF
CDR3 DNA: TGCAGCGTTGAAGTCGGGACAGGGGCCTATGGCTACACCTTC

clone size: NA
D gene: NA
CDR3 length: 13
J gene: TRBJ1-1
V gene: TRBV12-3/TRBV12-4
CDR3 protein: CASSFPGTDRAFF
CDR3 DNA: TGTGCCAGCAGTTTCCCCGGGACGGATAGAGCTTTCTTT

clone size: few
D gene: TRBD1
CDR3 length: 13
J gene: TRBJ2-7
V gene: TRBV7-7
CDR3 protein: CASSRDRDNEQYF
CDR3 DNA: TGTGCTAGCAGTCGGGACAGGGACAATGAGCAGTACTTC

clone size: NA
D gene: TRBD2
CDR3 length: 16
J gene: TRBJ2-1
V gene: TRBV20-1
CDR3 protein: CSAVLYLAGGYNEQFF
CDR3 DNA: TGCAGTGCCGTCCTTTACCTAGCGGGGGGCTATAATGAGCAGTTCTTC

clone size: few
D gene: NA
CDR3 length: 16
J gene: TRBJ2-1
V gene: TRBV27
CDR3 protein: CASSLGGTSSYNEQFF
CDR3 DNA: TGTGCCAGCAGTTTAGGGGGCACCAGCTCCTACAATGAGCAGTTCTTC

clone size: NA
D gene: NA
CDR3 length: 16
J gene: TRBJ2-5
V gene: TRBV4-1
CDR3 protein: CASSRLPIPLSETQYF
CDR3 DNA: TGCGCCAGCAGCCGGCTTCCTATCCCGTTGTCGGAGACCCAGTACTTC

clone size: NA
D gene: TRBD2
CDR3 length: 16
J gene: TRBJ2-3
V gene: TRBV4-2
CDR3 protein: CASSLYLAGGTDTQYF
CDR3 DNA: TGTGCCAGCAGCCTGTACCTAGCGGGGGGTACAGATACGCAGTATTTT

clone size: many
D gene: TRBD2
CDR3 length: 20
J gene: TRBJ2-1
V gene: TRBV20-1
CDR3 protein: CSAGLINPGLAALVYNEQFF
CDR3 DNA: TGCAGTGCTGGATTAATCAATCCGGGACTAGCGGCCTTAGTCTACAATGAGCAGTTCTTC

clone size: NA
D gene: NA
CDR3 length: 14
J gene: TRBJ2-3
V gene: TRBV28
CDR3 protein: CASSPPDVTDTQYF
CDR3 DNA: TGTGCCAGCAGTCCACCGGATGTCACAGATACGCAGTATTTT

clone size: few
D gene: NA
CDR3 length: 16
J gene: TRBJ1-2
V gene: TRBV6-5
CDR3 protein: CASKPTHYGTTYGYTF
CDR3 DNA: TGTGCCAGCAAACCTACGCACTATGGGACCACCTATGGCTACACCTTC

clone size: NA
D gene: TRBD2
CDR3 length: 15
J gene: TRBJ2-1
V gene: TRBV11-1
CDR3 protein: CASSRASGRYNEQFF
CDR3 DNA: TGTGCCAGCAGCCGAGCTAGCGGGAGGTACAATGAGCAGTTCTTC

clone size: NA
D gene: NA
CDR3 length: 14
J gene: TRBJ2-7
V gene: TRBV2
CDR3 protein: CASSEGSGDYEQYF
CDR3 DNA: TGTGCCAGCAGTGAAGGGTCGGGGGACTACGAGCAGTACTTC

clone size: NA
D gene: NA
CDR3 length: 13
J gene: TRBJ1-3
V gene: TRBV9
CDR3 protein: CASSTRDFNTIYF
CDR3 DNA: TGTGCCAGCAGCACCCGGGATTTCAACACCATATATTTT

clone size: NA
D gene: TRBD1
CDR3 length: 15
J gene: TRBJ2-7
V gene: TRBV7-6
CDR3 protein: CASSLAGTAFNEQYF
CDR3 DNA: TGTGCCAGCAGCTTAGCCGGGACAGCGTTCAATGAGCAGTACTTC

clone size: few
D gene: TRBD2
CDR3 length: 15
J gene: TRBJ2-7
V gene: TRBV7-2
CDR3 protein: CASSSYSGPDYEQYF
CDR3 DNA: TGTGCCAGCAGCTCCTATAGCGGGCCTGATTACGAGCAGTACTTC

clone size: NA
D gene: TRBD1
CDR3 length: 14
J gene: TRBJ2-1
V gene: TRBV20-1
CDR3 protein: CSARPGQVFFEQFF
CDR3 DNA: TGCAGTGCGCGTCCGGGACAGGTCTTCTTCGAGCAGTTCTTC

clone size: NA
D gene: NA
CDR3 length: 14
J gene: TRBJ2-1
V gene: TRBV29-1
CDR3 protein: CSGNGYGTQDEQFF
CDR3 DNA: TGCAGCGGGAACGGATACGGGACGCAAGATGAGCAGTTCTTC

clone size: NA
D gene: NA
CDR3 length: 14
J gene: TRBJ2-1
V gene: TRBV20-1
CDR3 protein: CSARGAVSYNEQFF
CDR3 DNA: TGCAGTGCTAGAGGGGCGGTTTCCTACAATGAGCAGTTCTTC

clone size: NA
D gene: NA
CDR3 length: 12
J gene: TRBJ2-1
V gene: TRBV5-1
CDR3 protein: CASRQGDNEQFF
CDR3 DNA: TGCGCCAGCAGACAAGGGGACAATGAGCAGTTCTTC

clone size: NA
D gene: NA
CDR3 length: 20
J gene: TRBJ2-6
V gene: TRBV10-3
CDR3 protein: CAISEGSGPKPSSGANVLTF
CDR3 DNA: TGTGCCATCAGTGAGGGTTCAGGTCCTAAACCTTCCAGTGGGGCCAACGTCCTGACTTTC

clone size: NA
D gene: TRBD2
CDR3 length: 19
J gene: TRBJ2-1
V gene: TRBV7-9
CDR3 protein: CASSPGGLAGGPGHNEQFF
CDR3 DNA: TGTGCCAGCAGCCCCGGAGGACTAGCGGGAGGGCCCGGCCACAATGAGCAGTTCTTC

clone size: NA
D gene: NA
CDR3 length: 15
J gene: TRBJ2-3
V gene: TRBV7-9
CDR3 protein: CASSLMAGPRHTQYF
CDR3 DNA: TGTGCCAGCAGTTTAATGGCGGGACCCCGACATACGCAGTATTTT

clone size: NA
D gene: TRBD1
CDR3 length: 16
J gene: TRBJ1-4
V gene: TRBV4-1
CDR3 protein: CANSQGRQGLREKLFF
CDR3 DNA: TGCGCCAACAGCCAAGGGCGACAGGGGCTCCGTGAAAAACTGTTTTTT

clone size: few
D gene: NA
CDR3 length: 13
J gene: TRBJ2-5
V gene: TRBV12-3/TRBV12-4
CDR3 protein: CASSFGRVQTQYF
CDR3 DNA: TGTGCCAGCAGTTTTGGTAGAGTACAGACCCAGTACTTC

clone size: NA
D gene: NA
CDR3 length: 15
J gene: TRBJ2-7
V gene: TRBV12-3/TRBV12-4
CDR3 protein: CASSFYGGRSYEQYF
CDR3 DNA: TGTGCCAGCAGTTTTTATGGCGGCCGGTCCTACGAGCAGTACTTC

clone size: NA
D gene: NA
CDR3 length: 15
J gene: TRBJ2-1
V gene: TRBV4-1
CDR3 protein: CASSQFQAEGETQFF
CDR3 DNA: TGCGCCAGCAGCCAATTTCAAGCGGAAGGGGAGACCCAGTTCTTC

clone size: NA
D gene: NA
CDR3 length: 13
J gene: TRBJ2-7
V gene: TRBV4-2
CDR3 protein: CASSHGITYEQNF
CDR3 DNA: TGTGCCAGCAGCCACGGCATAACCTACGAGCAGAACTTC

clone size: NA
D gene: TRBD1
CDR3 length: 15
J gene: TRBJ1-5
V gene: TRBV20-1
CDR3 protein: CSASVVTGGNQPQHF
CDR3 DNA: TGCAGTGCTAGCGTCGTAACAGGGGGAAATCAGCCCCAGCATTTT

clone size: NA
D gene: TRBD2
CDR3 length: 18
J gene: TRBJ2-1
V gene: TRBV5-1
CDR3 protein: CASGTSGSLTIALREQFF
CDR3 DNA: TGCGCCAGCGGGACTAGCGGGTCCTTGACCATCGCCCTCCGTGAGCAGTTCTTC

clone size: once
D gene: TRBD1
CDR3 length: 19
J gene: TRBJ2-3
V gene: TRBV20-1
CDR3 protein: CSARDKALTGPYLTDTQYF
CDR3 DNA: TGCAGTGCTAGAGATAAAGCGCTGACAGGGCCCTACCTCACAGATACGCAGTATTTT

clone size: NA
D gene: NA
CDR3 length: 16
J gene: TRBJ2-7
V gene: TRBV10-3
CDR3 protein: CAISEQAPAQGAEQYF
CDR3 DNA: TGTGCCATCAGTGAGCAGGCCCCCGCACAGGGCGCCGAGCAGTACTTC

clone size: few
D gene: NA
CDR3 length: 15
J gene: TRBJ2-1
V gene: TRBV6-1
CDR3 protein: CASTLWGSGGNEQFF
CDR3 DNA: TGTGCCAGCACCCTATGGGGTAGTGGGGGTAATGAGCAGTTCTTC

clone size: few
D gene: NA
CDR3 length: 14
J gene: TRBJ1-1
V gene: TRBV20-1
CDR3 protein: CSARPGALNTEAFF
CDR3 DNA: TGCAGTGCTAGACCAGGGGCGCTAAACACTGAAGCTTTCTTT

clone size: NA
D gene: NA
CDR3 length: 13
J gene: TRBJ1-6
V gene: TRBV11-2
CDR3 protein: CASSWQRNSPLHF
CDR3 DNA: TGTGCCAGCAGCTGGCAGAGAAATTCACCCCTCCACTTT

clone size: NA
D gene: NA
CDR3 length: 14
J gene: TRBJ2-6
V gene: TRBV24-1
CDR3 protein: CATSQGTGANVLTF
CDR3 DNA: TGTGCCACAAGTCAGGGGACTGGGGCCAACGTCCTGACTTTC

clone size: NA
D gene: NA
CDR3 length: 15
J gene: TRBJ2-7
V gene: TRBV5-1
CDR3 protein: CASSLDGLPGHEQYF
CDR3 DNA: TGCGCCAGCAGCTTGGACGGACTCCCTGGGCACGAGCAGTACTTC

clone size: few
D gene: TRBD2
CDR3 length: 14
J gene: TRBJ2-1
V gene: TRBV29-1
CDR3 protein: CSTLGAGGSNEQFF
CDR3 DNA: TGCAGCACGCTAGGGGCGGGAGGTTCTAATGAGCAGTTCTTC

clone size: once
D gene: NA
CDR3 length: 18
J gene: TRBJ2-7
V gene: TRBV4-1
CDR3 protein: CASSQDQTGARLAYEQYF
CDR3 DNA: TGCGCCAGCAGCCAAGACCAGACAGGCGCCCGACTAGCCTACGAGCAGTACTTC

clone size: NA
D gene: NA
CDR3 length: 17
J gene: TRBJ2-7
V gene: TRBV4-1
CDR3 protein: CASSQVWFGKFTYEQYF
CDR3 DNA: TGCGCCAGCAGCCAAGTGTGGTTCGGAAAATTTACCTACGAGCAGTACTTC